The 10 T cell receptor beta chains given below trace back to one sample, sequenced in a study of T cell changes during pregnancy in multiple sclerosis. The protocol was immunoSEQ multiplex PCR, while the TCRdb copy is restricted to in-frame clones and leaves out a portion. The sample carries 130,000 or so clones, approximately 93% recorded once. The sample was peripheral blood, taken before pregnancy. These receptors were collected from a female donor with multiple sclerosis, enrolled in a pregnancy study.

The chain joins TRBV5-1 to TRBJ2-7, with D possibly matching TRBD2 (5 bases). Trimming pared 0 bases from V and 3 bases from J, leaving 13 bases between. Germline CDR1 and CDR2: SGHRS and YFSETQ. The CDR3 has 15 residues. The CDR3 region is CASSLEAASSYEQYF. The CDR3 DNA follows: TGCGCCAGCAGCTTGGAAGCGGCGTCGAGCTACGAGCAGTACTTC.

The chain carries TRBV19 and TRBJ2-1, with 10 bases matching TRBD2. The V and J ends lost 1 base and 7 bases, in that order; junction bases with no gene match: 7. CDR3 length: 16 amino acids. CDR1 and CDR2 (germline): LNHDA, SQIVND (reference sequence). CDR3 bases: TGTGCCAGTAGTATAGGAGTAGCGGGAGGTATGAATGAGCAGTTCTTC. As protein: CASSIGVAGGMNEQFF.

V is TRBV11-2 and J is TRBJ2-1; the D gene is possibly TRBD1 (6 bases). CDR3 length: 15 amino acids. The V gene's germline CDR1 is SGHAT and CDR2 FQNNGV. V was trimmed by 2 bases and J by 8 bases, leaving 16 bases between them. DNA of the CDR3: TGTGCCAGCAGCTTATCCCAGGGGACCGTCGATGAGCAGTTCTTC. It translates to CASSLSQGTVDEQFF. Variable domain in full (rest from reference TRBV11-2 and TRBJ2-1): EAGVAQSPRYKIIEKRQSVAFWCNPISGHATLYWYQQILGQGPKLLIQFQNNGVVDDSQLPKDRFSAERLKGVDSTLKIQPAKLEDSAVYLCASSLSQGTVDEQFFGPGTRLTVL.

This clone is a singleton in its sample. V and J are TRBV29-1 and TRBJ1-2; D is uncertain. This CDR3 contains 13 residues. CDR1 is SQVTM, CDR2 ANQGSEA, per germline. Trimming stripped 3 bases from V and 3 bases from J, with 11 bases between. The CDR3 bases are TGCAGCGTTGATAGAGATGGAGACTATGGCTACACCTTC. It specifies CSVDRDGDYGYTF. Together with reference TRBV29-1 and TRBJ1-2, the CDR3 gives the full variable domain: SAVISQKPSRDICQRGTSLTIQCQVDSQVTMMFWYRQQPGQSLTLIATANQGSEATYESGFVIDKFPISRPNLTFSTLTVSNMSPEDSSIYLCSVDRDGDYGYTFGSGTRLTVV.

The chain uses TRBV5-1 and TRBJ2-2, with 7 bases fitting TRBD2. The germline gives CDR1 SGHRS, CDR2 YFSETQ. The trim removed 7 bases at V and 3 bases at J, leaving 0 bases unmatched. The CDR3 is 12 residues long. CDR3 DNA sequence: TGCGCCAGCGGGGGGGACACCGGGGAGCTGTTTTTT. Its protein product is CASGGDTGELFF.

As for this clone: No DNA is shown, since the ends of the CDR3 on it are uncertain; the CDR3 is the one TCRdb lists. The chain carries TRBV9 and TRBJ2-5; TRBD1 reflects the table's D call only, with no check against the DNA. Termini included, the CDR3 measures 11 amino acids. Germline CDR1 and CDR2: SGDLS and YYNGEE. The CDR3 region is CASSVAVGANF.

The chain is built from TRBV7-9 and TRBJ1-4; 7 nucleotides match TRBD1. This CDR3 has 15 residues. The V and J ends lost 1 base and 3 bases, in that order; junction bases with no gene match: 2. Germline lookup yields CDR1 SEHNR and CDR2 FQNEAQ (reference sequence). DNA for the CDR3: TGTGCCAGCAGCTTAGGTGGGACAGCTAATGAAAAACTGTTTTTT. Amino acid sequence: CASSLGGTANEKLFF.

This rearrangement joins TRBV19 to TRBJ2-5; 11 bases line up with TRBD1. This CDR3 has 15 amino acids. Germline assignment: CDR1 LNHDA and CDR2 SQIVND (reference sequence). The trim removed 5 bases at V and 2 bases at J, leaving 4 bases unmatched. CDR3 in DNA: TGTGCCAGTAGTGCGGGACAGGGGGTTCAAGAGACCCAGTACTTC. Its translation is CASSAGQGVQETQYF.

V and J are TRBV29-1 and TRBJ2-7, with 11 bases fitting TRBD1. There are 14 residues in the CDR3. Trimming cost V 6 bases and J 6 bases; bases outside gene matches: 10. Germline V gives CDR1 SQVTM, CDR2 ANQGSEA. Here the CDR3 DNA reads TGCAGCGTGGTACTTGGACAGGGGGCGGGCGAGCAGTACTTC. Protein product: CSVVLGQGAGEQYF.

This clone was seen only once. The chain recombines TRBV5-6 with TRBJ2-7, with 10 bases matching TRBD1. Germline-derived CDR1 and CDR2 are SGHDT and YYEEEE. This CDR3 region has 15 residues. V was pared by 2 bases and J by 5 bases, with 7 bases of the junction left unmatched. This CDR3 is CASSFVGQGSDEQYF. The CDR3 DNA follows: TGTGCCAGCAGCTTTGTGGGACAGGGGTCCGACGAGCAGTACTTC.